Listed below are T cell receptor beta chains from one sample, sequenced in a study of shared clonotypes between healthy human individuals. Produced via immunoSEQ multiplex PCR; TCRdb's table is partial and in-frame only. The table includes millions of clones, approximately 93% detected once. The sample was naive CD4+ T cells from PBMCs. Source of these receptors: a man younger than 35 in good health. Some clones in this sample may be carry-over from other donors' samples. Each CDR3 is given with its conserved first and last residue. The order of the fields is D gene, clone size, V gene, CDR3 length, J gene, CDR3 DNA, CDR3 protein. D genes are given only for firm matches. Size values are once, few and many counts, or a class for expanded clones, and some rows have none.

D: TRBD2
size: once
V: TRBV28
length: 15
J: TRBJ2-1
DNA: TGTGCCAGCAGCGCAAGCGGGAGCGGCTACAATGAGCAGTTCTTC
CDR3: CASSASGSGYNEQFF

D: -
size: -
V: TRBV7-9
length: 12
J: TRBJ1-3
DNA: TGTGCCAGCACCTTAATTGGAAACACCATATATTTT
CDR3: CASTLIGNTIYF

D: -
size: -
V: TRBV5-1
length: 15
J: TRBJ2-7
DNA: TGCGCCAGCAGCATCCGAGCGGAATTGGCCTACGAGCAGTACTTC
CDR3: CASSIRAELAYEQYF

D: -
size: -
V: TRBV29-1
length: 14
J: TRBJ2-4
DNA: TGCAGCGTTGAGGCCCTCGGAGCCAAAAACATTCAGTACTTC
CDR3: CSVEALGAKNIQYF

D: TRBD2
size: -
V: TRBV2
length: 17
J: TRBJ2-7
DNA: TGTGCCAGCAGTCACGGGCCTCTAGCGGGAGCCCCCAGCGGGCAGTACTTC
CDR3: CASSHGPLAGAPSGQYF

D: -
size: -
V: TRBV11-3
length: 13
J: TRBJ1-3
DNA: TGTGCCAGCAGCCTCTCAGATGGAAACACCATATATTTT
CDR3: CASSLSDGNTIYF

D: -
size: -
V: TRBV7-2
length: 12
J: TRBJ2-7
DNA: TGTGCCAGCAGCTTAGGAGCCTACGAGCAGTACTTC
CDR3: CASSLGAYEQYF

D: -
size: -
V: TRBV27
length: 14
J: TRBJ1-4
DNA: TGTGCCAGCAGTTTAGGCAGGCGGGATGAAAAACTGTTTTTT
CDR3: CASSLGRRDEKLFF

D: -
size: -
V: TRBV18
length: 14
J: TRBJ2-7
DNA: TGTGCCAGCTCACTCTTCGGACAGTCCTACGAGCAGTACTTC
CDR3: CASSLFGQSYEQYF

D: TRBD1
size: -
V: TRBV11-2
length: 14
J: TRBJ1-1
DNA: TGTGCCAGCAGCTTCCAGGGGGCGGGAACTGAAGCTTTCTTT
CDR3: CASSFQGAGTEAFF

D: TRBD1
size: -
V: TRBV30
length: 13
J: TRBJ2-5
DNA: TGTGCCTGGAGTACAGGGGCCCAAGAGACCCAGTACTTC
CDR3: CAWSTGAQETQYF

D: TRBD1
size: -
V: TRBV5-4
length: 17
J: TRBJ1-3
DNA: TGTGCCAGCAGCTTGGTTAGGCAGGGGGCGGCTGGAAACACCATATATTTT
CDR3: CASSLVRQGAAGNTIYF

D: TRBD2
size: once
V: TRBV10-3
length: 14
J: TRBJ2-1
DNA: TGTGCCACCCCGGCGGGCGGGAGGAGACATGAGCAGTTCTTC
CDR3: CATPAGGRRHEQFF

D: TRBD1
size: -
V: TRBV5-4
length: 14
J: TRBJ1-1
DNA: TGTGCCAGCAGCACCGGGACAGGGGACACTGAAGCTTTCTTT
CDR3: CASSTGTGDTEAFF

D: TRBD1
size: -
V: TRBV27
length: 15
J: TRBJ1-1
DNA: TGTGCCAGCAGTTTCGGGGACAGGGGGAACACTGAAGCTTTCTTT
CDR3: CASSFGDRGNTEAFF

D: -
size: few
V: TRBV9
length: 14
J: TRBJ1-1
DNA: TGTGCCAGCAGCGTGGGTCGGTCGAACACTGAAGCTTTCTTT
CDR3: CASSVGRSNTEAFF

D: TRBD1
size: -
V: TRBV4-1
length: 14
J: TRBJ2-5
DNA: TGCGCCAGCAGCCAGGGACAGGCCGCAGGGGCCCAGTACTTC
CDR3: CASSQGQAAGAQYF

D: -
size: -
V: TRBV5-1
length: 15
J: TRBJ2-1
DNA: TGCGCCAGCAGCGAGGGACAAATCTCCTACAATGAGCAGTTCTTC
CDR3: CASSEGQISYNEQFF

D: -
size: -
V: TRBV18
length: 18
J: TRBJ1-4
DNA: TGTGCCAGCTCACCCCAAGCCGGGCAGGGCGCAACTAATGAAAAACTGTTTTTT
CDR3: CASSPQAGQGATNEKLFF

D: TRBD2
size: -
V: TRBV5-4
length: 15
J: TRBJ2-1
DNA: TGTGCCAGCAGCCCTAAAGAACGGGGGGACAATGAGCAGTTCTTC
CDR3: CASSPKERGDNEQFF

D: -
size: -
V: TRBV5-6
length: 14
J: TRBJ1-2
DNA: TGTGCCAGCAGCTTGGGGGCCGGCAGCTATGGCTACACCTTC
CDR3: CASSLGAGSYGYTF

D: -
size: -
V: TRBV7-9
length: 13
J: TRBJ1-4
DNA: TGTGCCAGCAGCCTACCACAGGGAGAAAAACTGTTTTTT
CDR3: CASSLPQGEKLFF

D: TRBD1
size: -
V: TRBV2
length: 15
J: TRBJ2-7
DNA: TGTGCCAGCATTCCCACCGAACGGACAGGCTACGAGCAGTACTTC
CDR3: CASIPTERTGYEQYF

D: -
size: -
V: TRBV28
length: 13
J: TRBJ2-4
DNA: TGTGCCAGCAGCCCCGTAGCCAAAAACATTCAGTACTTC
CDR3: CASSPVAKNIQYF

D: -
size: once
V: TRBV28
length: 15
J: TRBJ2-7
DNA: TGTGCCAGCACCACAGGACAGTTTGGGGGCGTGGAGCAGTACTTC
CDR3: CASTTGQFGGVEQYF

D: -
size: -
V: TRBV7-2
length: 15
J: TRBJ1-5
DNA: TGTGCCAGCAGCTTAGCAGGGGAGAAAAATCAGCCCCAGCATTTT
CDR3: CASSLAGEKNQPQHF

D: TRBD1
size: -
V: TRBV10-3
length: 19
J: TRBJ1-1
DNA: TGTGCCATCAGTGAGTCGACAGGGCAGTATATCGGGATGAACACTGAAGCTTTCTTT
CDR3: CAISESTGQYIGMNTEAFF

D: TRBD2
size: -
V: TRBV5-1
length: 18
J: TRBJ2-3
DNA: TGCGCCAGCAGCTTTGGGGGACTAGCGGGGTATAGCACAGATACGCAGTATTTT
CDR3: CASSFGGLAGYSTDTQYF

D: -
size: -
V: TRBV19
length: 15
J: TRBJ1-4
DNA: TGTGCCAGTAGTATAGTATCCAGGGATGGTGAAAAACTGTTTTTT
CDR3: CASSIVSRDGEKLFF

D: TRBD1
size: -
V: TRBV7-9
length: 14
J: TRBJ1-1
DNA: TGTGCCAGCAGCTTGACAGGGGGTGGAACTGAAGCTTTCTTT
CDR3: CASSLTGGGTEAFF

D: -
size: -
V: TRBV5-8
length: 17
J: TRBJ1-5
DNA: TGTGCCAGCAGCCTCGGGAGCAGGGGTTATAGCAATCAGCCCCAGCATTTT
CDR3: CASSLGSRGYSNQPQHF

D: -
size: -
V: TRBV30
length: 14
J: TRBJ1-2
DNA: TGTGCCTGGAGTGTTGGGCAGGGGCCCAATGGCTACACCTTC
CDR3: CAWSVGQGPNGYTF

D: TRBD1
size: -
V: TRBV6-5
length: 15
J: TRBJ2-3
DNA: TGTGCCAGCAGTCGACAGGGGAGTAGCACAGATACGCAGTATTTT
CDR3: CASSRQGSSTDTQYF

D: -
size: -
V: TRBV9
length: 15
J: TRBJ1-4
DNA: TGTGCCAGCAGCAAAGATGGACGGCCTAATGAAAAACTGTTTTTT
CDR3: CASSKDGRPNEKLFF

D: -
size: -
V: TRBV18
length: 13
J: TRBJ2-7
DNA: TGTGCCAGCTCACCAGAGGCTCAGGGCGAGCAGTACTTC
CDR3: CASSPEAQGEQYF

D: TRBD2
size: -
V: TRBV10-3
length: 15
J: TRBJ2-7
DNA: TGTGCCATCAGTGAGTCCGAACTAGCGGGAGGAGTGCAGTACTTC
CDR3: CAISESELAGGVQYF

D: -
size: -
V: TRBV20-1
length: 11
J: TRBJ1-5
DNA: TGCAGTGCCGCCGCGGGTCAGCCCCAGCATTTT
CDR3: CSAAAGQPQHF

D: TRBD2
size: -
V: TRBV19
length: 16
J: TRBJ2-5
DNA: TGTGCCAGTAGTATAGTTGCGGGAGGCCCAGGAGAGACCCAGTACTTC
CDR3: CASSIVAGGPGETQYF

D: TRBD2
size: -
V: TRBV19
length: 15
J: TRBJ2-3
DNA: TGTGCCAGTAGTCCTGGGACTAGCAGCGCAGATACGCAGTATTTT
CDR3: CASSPGTSSADTQYF

D: -
size: once
V: TRBV10-3
length: 12
J: TRBJ1-2
DNA: TGTGCCATCAGCCCAGATAACTATGGCTACACCTTC
CDR3: CAISPDNYGYTF

D: TRBD1
size: -
V: TRBV15
length: 15
J: TRBJ2-3
DNA: TGTGCCACCAGCGCAAACAGGGGGGTCACAGATACGCAGTATTTT
CDR3: CATSANRGVTDTQYF

D: TRBD1
size: -
V: TRBV28
length: 13
J: TRBJ2-4
DNA: TGTGCCAGCAGCGGGGCAGGGGGAAACATTCAGTACTTC
CDR3: CASSGAGGNIQYF

D: -
size: -
V: TRBV25-1
length: 14
J: TRBJ2-7
DNA: TGTGCCAGCAGGGGTAGCGGAGGCTCCTACGAGCAGTACTTC
CDR3: CASRGSGGSYEQYF

D: -
size: -
V: TRBV5-5
length: 13
J: TRBJ1-1
DNA: TGTGCCAGCAGCTTGTCAGGGACCCCAGAAGCTTTCTTT
CDR3: CASSLSGTPEAFF